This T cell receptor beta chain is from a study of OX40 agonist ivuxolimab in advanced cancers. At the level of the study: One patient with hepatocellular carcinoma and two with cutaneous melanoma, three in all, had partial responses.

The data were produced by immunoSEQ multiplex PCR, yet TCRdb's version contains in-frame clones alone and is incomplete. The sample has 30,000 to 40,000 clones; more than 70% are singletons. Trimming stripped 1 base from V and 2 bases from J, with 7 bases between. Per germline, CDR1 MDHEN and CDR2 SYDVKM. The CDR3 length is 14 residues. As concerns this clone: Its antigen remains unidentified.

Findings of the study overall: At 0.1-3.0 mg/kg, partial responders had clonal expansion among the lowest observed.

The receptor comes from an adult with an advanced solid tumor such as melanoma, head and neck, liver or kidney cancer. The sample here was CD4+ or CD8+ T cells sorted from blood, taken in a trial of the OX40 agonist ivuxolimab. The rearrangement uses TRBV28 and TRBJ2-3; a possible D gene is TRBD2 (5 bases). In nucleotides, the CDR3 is TGTGCCAGCAGTTTATTGGGAGCCACAGATACGCAGTATTTT. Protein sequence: CASSLLGATDTQYF.